The 15 T cell receptor beta chains presented below share a single source sample, sequenced in a study of spatial heterogeneity in lung cancer. Time point denoted: sample taken at primary tumor resection. Unsorted tumor, nontumor lung tissue or cryopreserved PBMC supplied the whole RNA. One entry per CDR3 protein, called by TCRdb with MiXCR from the 5' RACE reads. The table includes around 89,000 distinct CDR3 sequences, approximately 12% detected once. This specimen consisted of PBMCs, obtained at surgery. These TCRs come from a male donor with early-stage non-small cell lung cancer.

The chain employs TRBV6-2 or TRBV6-3 and TRBJ2-2; unclear D gene. CDR3 size: 13 residues. Between the trimmed V and J ends, which lost 7 bases and 6 bases, there was a span of 12 bases. The germline gives CDR1 MNHEY, CDR2 SVGEGT. CDR3 DNA: TGTGCCAGCAAGGAACAGATTCCCGGGGAGCTGTTTTTT. The encoded protein is CASKEQIPGELFF.

The rearrangement uses TRBV6-2 or TRBV6-3 and TRBJ1-5; D not certain. The CDR3 is made up of 14 amino acids. The V end lost 6 bases, the J end lost 3 bases, and 12 bases lay between the germline ends. Germline V lookup: CDR1 MNHEY, CDR2 SVGEGT. The CDR3 sequence: CASSPQRTNQPQHF. CDR3 bases: TGTGCCAGCAGCCCCCAGCGGACCAATCAGCCCCAGCATTTT.

This chain joins TRBV18 and TRBJ2-2, with 8 bases fitting TRBD1. The junction had 10 bases not matched to a gene; V was cut back by 3 bases and J by 4 bases. The length of the CDR3 is 17 residues. Germline values: CDR1 KGHSH, CDR2 LQKENI. The chain's CDR3 is CASSPPGQAGGTGELFF. For the CDR3, the DNA is TGTGCCAGCTCACCGCCGGGACAGGCCGGGGGCACCGGGGAGCTGTTTTTT.

The sample holds many counts of this clonotype. The chain has TRBV6-5 and TRBJ2-5; D unresolved. CDR1 and CDR2 from the germline V gene are MNHEY and SVGAGI. V was trimmed by 3 bases and J by 5 bases, leaving 4 bases between them. The CDR3 loop spans 11 amino acids. CDR3 in amino acids: CASSYAETQYF. The DNA for the CDR3 is TGTGCCAGCAGTTATGCGGAGACCCAGTACTTC.

The J gene is TRBJ2-1, the V gene TRBV6-2 or TRBV6-3; the match to TRBD1 covers 7 bases. Per germline, CDR1 MNHEY and CDR2 SVGEGT. The CDR3 has 14 residues. V shed 7 bases and J 3 bases; nucleotides not matched to a gene: 6. For the CDR3, the DNA is TGTGCCAGCACCACCGGGACAGTCTACAATGAGCAGTTCTTC. Amino acid sequence: CASTTGTVYNEQFF.

Concerning this clonotype itself: This could be a read error, since a much larger clone is one nucleotide away. This chain joins TRBV29-1 and TRBJ1-5; D is unresolved. CDR3 length equals 13 residues. Germline CDR1 is SQVTM and CDR2 is ANQGSEA. CDR3 DNA sequence: TGCAGCGTTGCCAAGGATCGAAATCAGCCCCAGCGTTTT. Protein: CSVAKDRNQPQRF.

This clonotype appeared a few times. The chain couples TRBV5-1 to TRBJ2-7; 9 nucleotides align to TRBD2. Germline trimming cut 1 base from V and 2 bases from J; bases unmatched to any gene: 7. The CDR3 runs to 16 residues. The V gene's germline CDR1 is SGHRS and CDR2 YFSETQ. The CDR3 here is CASSLPSLAGPYEQYF. The CDR3 nucleotides are TGCGCCAGCAGCTTGCCCTCCCTAGCGGGGCCCTACGAGCAGTACTTC.

The V call is TRBV6-5, the J call TRBJ2-2; 9 bases map to TRBD1. V gave up 5 bases and J gave up 0 bases; unmatched junction bases: 1. The CDR3 runs 15 residues. In germline, CDR1 is MNHEY, CDR2 SVGAGI. The CDR3: CASSRDRANTGELFF. For the CDR3, the DNA is TGTGCCAGCAGTCGGGACAGGGCGAACACCGGGGAGCTGTTTTTT.

This clonotype was detected a few times. This sequence joins TRBV7-8 and TRBJ1-5, with a possible D match to TRBD1 (5 bases). Germline V gives CDR1 SGHVS, CDR2 FQNEAQ. This CDR3 has 14 amino acids. The ends were cut back, 2 bases at V and 3 bases at J, with 8 bases in the middle. The DNA of the CDR3 is TGTGCCAGCAGCTTACGACAGTACAATCAGCCCCAGCATTTT. This codes for CASSLRQYNQPQHF.

The table lists this clonotype with a few counts. This chain connects TRBV7-2 to TRBJ2-1; D tentatively reads TRBD1 or TRBD2 (5 bases each). Germline CDR1 and CDR2: SGHTA and FQGNSA. The CDR3 has 15 residues. Between the trimmed V and J ends, which lost 6 bases and 7 bases, there was a span of 19 bases. CDR3 coding DNA: TGTGCCAGCAGGTTTCCGGGACCTGAGGGTAATGAGCAGTTCTTC. It encodes CASRFPGPEGNEQFF.

The table lists this clonotype with many counts. The chain recombines TRBV27 with TRBJ2-7; a possible D gene is TRBD2 (6 bases). Deletions cut 5 bases from V and 7 bases from J, with 18 bases between. The CDR3 spans 14 residues. Germline CDR1 and CDR2: MNHEY and SMNVEV (reference sequence). CDR3 nucleotide sequence: TGTGCCAGCAGTCCCGGAGGGTCTTATCGGGAGCAGTACTTC. It yields the protein CASSPGGSYREQYF.

The sample holds a few counts of this clonotype. The chain couples TRBV6-2 or TRBV6-3 to TRBJ2-1; TRBD2 matches at 8 bases. J gave up 1 base and V 0 bases, and 5 bases lay outside the gene matches. The CDR3 totals 17 residues. The germline gives CDR1 MNHEY, CDR2 SVGEGT. CDR3 loop: CASSYSPGLVSYNEQFF. The CDR3 DNA reads TGTGCCAGCAGTTACTCCCCGGGACTAGTTTCCTACAATGAGCAGTTCTTC.

The chain links TRBV7-9 to TRBJ2-2; 13 bases are a match to TRBD2. CDR3 length equals 16 residues. Germline V CDR1 and CDR2: SEHNR, FQNEAQ (reference sequence). V shed 6 bases and J 3 bases; nucleotides not matched to a gene: 4. This chain's CDR3 is CASSPGTSGDTGELFF. The DNA for the CDR3 is TGTGCCAGCAGTCCCGGGACTAGCGGGGACACCGGGGAGCTGTTTTTT. The full variable domain, in which reference TRBV7-9 and TRBJ2-2 provide the parts outside the CDR3, is DTGVSQNPRHKITKRGQNVTFRCDPISEHNRLYWYRQTLGQGPEFLTYFQNEAQLEKSRLLSDRFSAERPKGSFSTLEIQRTEQGDSAMYLCASSPGTSGDTGELFFGEGSRLTVL.

The chain couples TRBV7-8 to TRBJ2-7; D is possibly TRBD2 (5 bases). Trimming removed 5 bases at V and 2 bases at J, with 13 bases between. Germline lookup yields CDR1 SGHVS and CDR2 FQNEAQ. This CDR3 comprises 14 residues. The DNA of the CDR3 is TGTGCCAGCAGCCCCGGGGTCAGTCCCTACGAGCAGTACTTC. Its protein is CASSPGVSPYEQYF.

This chain joins TRBV28 and TRBJ1-1, with TRBD1 matching over 7 bases. The V and J ends lost 6 bases and 0 bases, in that order; junction bases with no gene match: 7. CDR1 MDHEN and CDR2 SYDVKM come from the germline V gene. The CDR3 runs 15 residues. In DNA form, the CDR3 reads TGTGCCAGCAGATCCGGGACAGTCATGAACACTGAAGCTTTCTTT. This encodes CASRSGTVMNTEAFF.